The next 18 T cell receptor beta chains were all read from a single sample in a study of blood T cell repertoires in COVID-19. The repertoire was sequenced with immunoSEQ multiplex PCR; TCRdb's copy has only in-frame clones and lacks some. The sample contains tens of thousands of clones, about 83% of which appear only once. Sequenced input: peripheral blood. Receptors originate from a human donor in a cohort sampled during active COVID-19.

The chain links TRBV18 to TRBJ1-5, with 8 bases aligning to TRBD1. J gave up 15 bases and V 2 bases, and 12 bases lay outside the gene matches. Looked up from germline, CDR1 is KGHSH and CDR2 is LQKENI. This CDR3 has 14 residues. The CDR3 loop reads CASSPAETYRGLHF. The CDR3 DNA follows: TGTGCCAGCTCACCAGCCGAAACATACAGGGGGTTGCATTTT.

This clone was picked up one time. This chain connects TRBV19 to TRBJ2-7, with 7 bases identical to TRBD2. The germline CDR1 and CDR2 sequences are LNHDA and SQIVND (reference sequence). CDR3 size: 15 residues. V shed 7 bases and J 1 base; nucleotides not matched to a gene: 10. This chain's CDR3 is CASTPGLELSYEQYF. In nucleotides, the CDR3 is TGTGCCAGTACCCCCGGACTAGAGCTTTCCTACGAGCAGTACTTC.

The V call is TRBV5-1, the J call TRBJ2-3; perhaps TRBD1 as D (5 bases). The V gene lost 0 bases and the J gene lost 0 bases, with 14 bases spanning the gap. CDR1 and CDR2 (germline): SGHRS, YFSETQ. This CDR3 region has 17 residues. CDR3 nucleotide sequence: TGCGCCAGCAGCTTGGGCGAGGTGGGGCCTAGCACAGATACGCAGTATTTT. Encoded protein: CASSLGEVGPSTDTQYF.

The chain uses TRBV6-5 and TRBJ2-7; weak D call: TRBD2 (5 bases). The germline gives CDR1 MNHEY, CDR2 SVGAGI. Trimming cost V 6 bases and J 0 bases, with 15 bases left between them. This CDR3 has 15 amino acids. This CDR3 reads CASRTSGESSYEQYF. Here the CDR3 DNA reads TGTGCCAGCAGGACAAGCGGAGAAAGCTCCTACGAGCAGTACTTC.

The chain carries TRBV25-1 and TRBJ1-2, with TRBD1 matching 7 bases. The CDR3 has 15 amino acids. V shed 1 base and J 0 bases; nucleotides not matched to a gene: 2. Germline lookup yields CDR1 MGHDK and CDR2 SYGVNS. The CDR3 DNA follows: TGTGCCAGCAGTGAATTCGGGACAGCTAACTATGGCTACACCTTC. Protein product: CASSEFGTANYGYTF.

The V call is TRBV2, the J call TRBJ2-1; D not resolved. Germline CDR1 is SNHLY and CDR2 is FYNNEI. Trimming left V 3 bases short and J 0 bases short, with 9 bases between. This CDR3 is 15 amino acids long. The CDR3 loop is CASSEGPSSYNEQFF. DNA for the CDR3: TGTGCCAGCAGTGAGGGCCCGAGCTCCTACAATGAGCAGTTCTTC.

This clone was seen only a few times. The J gene is TRBJ2-7, the V gene TRBV5-1; tentative D call: TRBD2 (6 bases). Germline values: CDR1 SGHRS, CDR2 YFSETQ. V lost 6 bases to trimming and J lost 0 bases, with 16 bases between them. The CDR3 extends over 15 amino acids. The CDR3 DNA is TGCGCCAGCACCCCCGGGGGACGTTCCTCCTACGAGCAGTACTTC. It yields the protein CASTPGGRSSYEQYF. Together with reference TRBV5-1 and TRBJ2-7, the CDR3 gives the full variable domain: KAGVTQTPRYLIKTRGQQVTLSCSPISGHRSVSWYQQTPGQGLQFLFEYFSETQRNKGNFPGRFSGRQFSNSRSEMNVSTLELGDSALYLCASTPGGRSSYEQYFGPGTRLTVT.

This clone came up a few times. V usage is TRBV7-9 and J usage is TRBJ2-7; D unclear. With 5 bases removed from V and 2 bases from J, the gap between germline ends came to 13 bases. The germline V gene encodes CDR1 SEHNR and CDR2 FQNEAQ (reference sequence). The CDR3 length is 14 residues. The CDR3 region is CASSHEAKTYEQYF. DNA for the CDR3: TGTGCCAGCAGCCACGAGGCGAAGACCTACGAGCAGTACTTC.

The chain has TRBV7-8 and TRBJ2-5; TRBD2 matches 8 bases. Looked up from germline, CDR1 is SGHVS and CDR2 is FQNEAQ. The CDR3 totals 14 residues. The trim removed 5 bases at V and 5 bases at J, leaving 7 bases unmatched. CDR3 coding DNA: TGTGCCAGCAGCCCCGGGGGGGATTTGGAGACCCAGTACTTC. This translates into CASSPGGDLETQYF.

The chain employs TRBV29-1 and TRBJ2-5, with a weak D call TRBD2 (6 bases). Germline V gives CDR1 SQVTM, CDR2 ANQGSEA. V lost 6 bases to trimming and J lost 3 bases, with 14 bases between them. This CDR3 spans 13 amino acids. The CDR3 reads CSVRGSTKETQYF. CDR3 coding DNA: TGCAGCGTGCGGGGATCGACGAAAGAGACCCAGTACTTC.

This chain joins TRBV27 and TRBJ2-7, with D unclear. CDR1 and CDR2 from the germline V gene are MNHEY and SMNVEV (reference sequence). The V gene lost 6 bases and the J gene lost 0 bases, with 12 bases spanning the gap. CDR3 size: 14 residues. The CDR3, as DNA: TGTGCCAGCAGGTCCGGGTCCTACTCCTACGAGCAGTACTTC. Translated: CASRSGSYSYEQYF.

This chain uses TRBV7-9 with TRBJ1-3; D remains unclear. Deletions cut 5 bases from V and 4 bases from J, with 6 bases between. Per germline, CDR1 SEHNR and CDR2 FQNEAQ (reference sequence). CDR3 length equals 12 residues. The DNA for the CDR3 is TGTGCCAGCAGCCCACTGGGAAACACCATATATTTT. It codes for CASSPLGNTIYF.

The chain carries TRBV10-3 and TRBJ2-1; 7 bases fit TRBD2. Germline V gene sequence: CDR1 ENHRY, CDR2 SYGVKD. V shed 4 bases and J 5 bases; nucleotides not matched to a gene: 5. This CDR3 has 14 residues. CDR3 DNA: TGTGCCATCAGTGGGACTAGGATTCACAATGAGCAGTTCTTC. Its translation is CAISGTRIHNEQFF.

This clone was seen at least ten times. The gene calls are TRBV11-2 and TRBJ1-1; the D gene is possibly TRBD1 (6 bases). The CDR3 extends over 16 amino acids. Trimming removed 5 bases at V and 3 bases at J, with 19 bases between. Germline-derived CDR1 and CDR2 are SGHAT and FQNNGV. CDR3 nucleotide sequence: TGTGCCAGCAGCCTATCAGTTTGGGGGCGAGACACTGAAGCTTTCTTT. Its protein product is CASSLSVWGRDTEAFF.

The gene calls are TRBV5-4 and TRBJ2-3; 8 bases match TRBD1. The CDR3 length is 13 residues. V dropped 4 bases and J dropped 4; count of bases not matched to a gene: 2. CDR1 is SGHNT, CDR2 YYREEE, per germline (reference sequence). CDR3 loop: CASSPQGADTQYF. CDR3 sequence (DNA): TGTGCCAGCAGCCCACAGGGGGCAGATACGCAGTATTTT.

CDR3 loop: CASSQETRSSGAQNTEAFF. The CDR3 DNA is TGCGCCAGCAGCCAAGAAACAAGGTCGTCAGGGGCCCAGAACACTGAAGCTTTCTTT. The V gene is TRBV4-1, the J gene TRBJ1-1; weak D call: TRBD1 (6 bases). The CDR3 has 19 amino acids. The V and J ends lost 0 bases and 1 base respectively, with 21 bases between them. CDR1 MGHRA and CDR2 YSYEKL come from the germline V gene.

The chain combines TRBV2 with TRBJ2-2; D is possibly TRBD1 (6 bases). The V gene lost 5 bases and the J gene lost 6 bases, with 10 bases spanning the gap. The CDR3 has 13 residues. The germline V gene has CDR1 SNHLY and CDR2 FYNNEI. The CDR3 DNA reads as TGTGCCAGCAGTTTAGGGGGTTCCGGGGAGCTGTTTTTT. This sequence encodes CASSLGGSGELFF.

The rearrangement links TRBV9 to TRBJ2-2, with D maybe TRBD1 (5 bases). There are 14 residues in the CDR3. Germline lookup yields CDR1 SGDLS and CDR2 YYNGEE. V was cut by 3 bases and J by 1 base, with 7 bases left in between. The CDR3 sequence: CASSAQGNTGELFF. The CDR3 DNA is TGTGCCAGCAGCGCCCAGGGGAACACCGGGGAGCTGTTTTTT. Full variable domain (remainder filled in from reference TRBV9 and TRBJ2-2): DSGVTQTPKHLITATGQRVTLRCSPRSGDLSVYWYQQSLDQGLQFLIQYYNGEERAKGNILERFSAQQFPDLHSELNLSSLELGDSALYFCASSAQGNTGELFFGEGSRLTVL.